A selection of T cell receptor beta chains follows, all from one sample in a study of CD8 T cells in ankylosing spondylitis. TCRdb used MiXCR to reprocess the 5' RACE reads, holding one entry per CDR3 protein. Altogether 25,000 to 35,000 distinct CDR3 sequences are present, around 5% being singletons, with the ten largest covering roughly 1.8%. The sample taken for sequencing was blood, either unsorted or a sorted T cell fraction (not recorded which). These TCRs come from a female donor with ankylosing spondylitis or in good health (not recorded which). Each CDR3 is given with its conserved first and last residue. D genes are given only for firm matches. Size values are once, few and many counts, or a class for expanded clones, and some rows have none.

V gene: TRBV9
clone size: many
J gene: TRBJ2-1
D gene: TRBD2
CDR3 length: 16
CDR3 protein: CASSVEALAVYNEQFF
CDR3 DNA: TGTGCCAGCAGCGTAGAAGCCCTAGCGGTATACAATGAGCAGTTCTTC

V gene: TRBV9
clone size: many
J gene: TRBJ1-2
D gene: -
CDR3 length: 16
CDR3 protein: CASSSGEGQANYGYTF
CDR3 DNA: TGTGCCAGCAGCTCCGGGGAAGGCCAAGCTAACTATGGCTACACCTTC

V gene: TRBV21-1
clone size: many
J gene: TRBJ2-1
D gene: -
CDR3 length: 9
CDR3 protein: CADLNEQFF
CDR3 DNA: TGTGCCGACCTAAATGAGCAGTTCTTC

V gene: TRBV9
clone size: medium-sized
J gene: TRBJ2-7
D gene: -
CDR3 length: 12
CDR3 protein: CASSVQGGEQYF
CDR3 DNA: TGTGCCAGCAGCGTACAGGGGGGCGAGCAGTACTTC

V gene: TRBV9
clone size: many
J gene: TRBJ1-6
D gene: -
CDR3 length: 14
CDR3 protein: CASSVGGYNSPLHF
CDR3 DNA: TGTGCCAGCAGCGTAGGGGGGTATAATTCACCCCTCCACTTT

V gene: TRBV9
clone size: -
J gene: TRBJ1-2
D gene: TRBD1
CDR3 length: 15
CDR3 protein: CASSVQPGTGGGYTF
CDR3 DNA: TGTGCCAGCAGCGTACAACCGGGGACAGGAGGTGGCTACACCTTC

V gene: TRBV9
clone size: many
J gene: TRBJ2-2
D gene: -
CDR3 length: 14
CDR3 protein: CASSVDRDTGELFF
CDR3 DNA: TGTGCCAGCAGCGTAGACAGGGACACCGGGGAGCTGTTTTTT

V gene: TRBV9
clone size: many
J gene: TRBJ2-3
D gene: TRBD2
CDR3 length: 16
CDR3 protein: CASSVTSGRDTDTQYF
CDR3 DNA: TGTGCCAGCAGCGTTACGAGCGGGAGGGACACAGATACGCAGTATTTT

V gene: TRBV6-1
clone size: many
J gene: TRBJ1-4
D gene: TRBD1
CDR3 length: 15
CDR3 protein: CASSDRGSGSEKLFF
CDR3 DNA: TGTGCCAGCAGCGACAGGGGGTCGGGGAGTGAAAAACTGTTTTTT

V gene: TRBV9
clone size: few
J gene: TRBJ1-6
D gene: -
CDR3 length: 14
CDR3 protein: CASSARDGASPLHF
CDR3 DNA: TGTGCCAGCAGTGCTCGGGACGGGGCCTCACCCCTCCACTTT

V gene: TRBV9
clone size: -
J gene: TRBJ2-1
D gene: TRBD2
CDR3 length: 15
CDR3 protein: CASSPAGTSFHEQFF
CDR3 DNA: TGTGCCAGCAGCCCGGCCGGGACTAGTTTCCATGAGCAGTTCTTC

V gene: TRBV9
clone size: many
J gene: TRBJ2-7
D gene: -
CDR3 length: 13
CDR3 protein: CASSVVPSGEQYF
CDR3 DNA: TGTGCCAGCAGCGTAGTCCCATCGGGCGAGCAGTACTTC

V gene: TRBV9
clone size: many
J gene: TRBJ2-3
D gene: TRBD2
CDR3 length: 20
CDR3 protein: CASSVGFGTGAGGVPDTQYF
CDR3 DNA: TGTGCCAGCAGCGTCGGGTTTGGGACTGGGGCGGGAGGGGTGCCAGATACGCAGTATTTT

V gene: TRBV6-8
clone size: many
J gene: TRBJ1-1
D gene: -
CDR3 length: 12
CDR3 protein: CATQTGGTEAFF
CDR3 DNA: TGTGCCACCCAGACGGGTGGCACTGAAGCTTTCTTT

V gene: TRBV9
clone size: many
J gene: TRBJ2-5
D gene: -
CDR3 length: 13
CDR3 protein: CASSVSNQETQYF
CDR3 DNA: TGTGCCAGCAGCGTGTCCAACCAAGAGACCCAGTACTTC

V gene: TRBV9
clone size: many
J gene: TRBJ1-5
D gene: -
CDR3 length: 15
CDR3 protein: CASSVGDIRNQPQHF
CDR3 DNA: TGTGCCAGCAGCGTGGGGGACATACGCAATCAGCCCCAGCATTTT

V gene: TRBV9
clone size: many
J gene: TRBJ1-5
D gene: -
CDR3 length: 15
CDR3 protein: CASSVEGSAGQPQHF
CDR3 DNA: TGTGCCAGCAGCGTAGAGGGCAGTGCGGGTCAGCCCCAGCATTTT

V gene: TRBV20-1
clone size: many
J gene: TRBJ1-1
D gene: -
CDR3 length: 12
CDR3 protein: CRRGRTNTEAFF
CDR3 DNA: TGCAGAAGGGGCAGAACGAACACTGAAGCTTTCTTT

V gene: TRBV9
clone size: -
J gene: TRBJ2-7
D gene: -
CDR3 length: 14
CDR3 protein: CASSVSHSSGEQYF
CDR3 DNA: TGTGCCAGCAGCGTATCCCACAGTTCGGGGGAGCAGTACTTC

V gene: TRBV9
clone size: many
J gene: TRBJ1-1
D gene: -
CDR3 length: 14
CDR3 protein: CASSVGGPNTEAFF
CDR3 DNA: TGTGCCAGCAGCGTAGGGGGTCCGAACACTGAAGCTTTCTTT

V gene: TRBV9
clone size: many
J gene: TRBJ2-1
D gene: TRBD2
CDR3 length: 17
CDR3 protein: CASSVEARTSGGNEQFF
CDR3 DNA: TGTGCCAGCAGCGTAGAAGCCCGGACTAGCGGGGGTAATGAGCAGTTCTTC

V gene: TRBV9
clone size: few
J gene: TRBJ2-3
D gene: -
CDR3 length: 12
CDR3 protein: CASSMAPDTQYF
CDR3 DNA: TGTGCCAGCAGCATGGCCCCAGATACGCAGTATTTT

V gene: TRBV9
clone size: many
J gene: TRBJ1-5
D gene: -
CDR3 length: 15
CDR3 protein: CASSVGDNGNQPQHF
CDR3 DNA: TGTGCCAGCAGCGTTGGCGACAATGGCAATCAGCCCCAGCATTTT

V gene: TRBV9
clone size: -
J gene: TRBJ2-5
D gene: -
CDR3 length: 14
CDR3 protein: CASSSRGGGETQYF
CDR3 DNA: TGTGCCAGCAGCTCCCGAGGAGGGGGGGAGACCCAGTACTTC

V gene: TRBV9
clone size: many
J gene: TRBJ1-3
D gene: -
CDR3 length: 15
CDR3 protein: CASSPRGGIADTIYF
CDR3 DNA: TGTGCCAGCAGCCCGAGGGGAGGCATTGCGGACACCATATATTTT

V gene: TRBV9
clone size: many
J gene: TRBJ2-5
D gene: -
CDR3 length: 16
CDR3 protein: CASSPDGSSPKETQYF
CDR3 DNA: TGTGCCAGCAGCCCAGACGGATCGAGCCCCAAAGAGACCCAGTACTTC

V gene: TRBV9
clone size: many
J gene: TRBJ2-3
D gene: TRBD2
CDR3 length: 15
CDR3 protein: CASSVALAGGDTQYF
CDR3 DNA: TGTGCCAGCAGCGTAGCACTAGCGGGAGGAGATACGCAGTATTTT

V gene: TRBV9
clone size: many
J gene: TRBJ2-3
D gene: TRBD1
CDR3 length: 18
CDR3 protein: CASSHPTERQGFSDTQYF
CDR3 DNA: TGTGCCAGCAGCCATCCGACTGAGAGACAGGGCTTTTCAGATACGCAGTATTTT

V gene: TRBV9
clone size: many
J gene: TRBJ2-3
D gene: -
CDR3 length: 15
CDR3 protein: CASSVEGGQGDTQYF
CDR3 DNA: TGTGCCAGCAGCGTAGAAGGGGGGCAGGGGGATACGCAGTATTTT

V gene: TRBV9
clone size: many
J gene: TRBJ2-5
D gene: -
CDR3 length: 14
CDR3 protein: CASSARQTQETQYF
CDR3 DNA: TGTGCCAGCAGCGCAAGACAGACACAAGAGACCCAGTACTTC

V gene: TRBV9
clone size: many
J gene: TRBJ2-1
D gene: -
CDR3 length: 13
CDR3 protein: CASSVVGKSEQFF
CDR3 DNA: TGTGCCAGCAGCGTGGTCGGGAAGAGTGAGCAGTTCTTC

V gene: TRBV9
clone size: many
J gene: TRBJ1-1
D gene: -
CDR3 length: 15
CDR3 protein: CASSLYEEKNTEAFF
CDR3 DNA: TGTGCCAGCAGCTTATATGAAGAGAAGAACACTGAAGCTTTCTTT

V gene: TRBV12-1
clone size: many
J gene: TRBJ2-7
D gene: -
CDR3 length: 17
CDR3 protein: CASSFILATGGLCEQYF
CDR3 DNA: TGTGCCAGCAGCTTTATTTTGGCTACCGGGGGGCTCTGCGAGCAGTACTTC

V gene: TRBV9
clone size: many
J gene: TRBJ1-6
D gene: -
CDR3 length: 15
CDR3 protein: CASSVVGGNNSPLHF
CDR3 DNA: TGTGCCAGCAGCGTAGTGGGCGGGAATAATTCACCCCTCCACTTT

V gene: TRBV9
clone size: many
J gene: TRBJ2-7
D gene: -
CDR3 length: 13
CDR3 protein: CASSATGRAEQYF
CDR3 DNA: TGTGCCAGCAGCGCTACTGGGAGAGCCGAGCAGTACTTC

V gene: TRBV9
clone size: many
J gene: TRBJ2-5
D gene: TRBD2
CDR3 length: 14
CDR3 protein: CASSGSGGGSSQYF
CDR3 DNA: TGTGCCAGCAGCGGAAGCGGGGGAGGTTCGTCCCAGTACTTC

V gene: TRBV9
clone size: many
J gene: TRBJ1-1
D gene: -
CDR3 length: 15
CDR3 protein: CASSKLGGMNTEAFF
CDR3 DNA: TGTGCCAGCAGCAAACTTGGGGGGATGAACACTGAAGCTTTCTTT

V gene: TRBV9
clone size: medium-sized
J gene: TRBJ1-2
D gene: -
CDR3 length: 17
CDR3 protein: CASSAEDTLPSGYGYTF
CDR3 DNA: TGTGCCAGCAGCGCGGAGGACACCCTTCCTTCCGGCTATGGCTACACCTTC

V gene: TRBV9
clone size: many
J gene: TRBJ2-2
D gene: -
CDR3 length: 12
CDR3 protein: CASSVVGGELFF
CDR3 DNA: TGTGCCAGCAGCGTAGTCGGCGGGGAGCTGTTTTTT

V gene: TRBV9
clone size: many
J gene: TRBJ2-3
D gene: TRBD1
CDR3 length: 13
CDR3 protein: CASSVELGQAQYF
CDR3 DNA: TGTGCCAGCAGCGTAGAGTTGGGACAGGCGCAGTATTTT

V gene: TRBV9
clone size: many
J gene: TRBJ2-2
D gene: -
CDR3 length: 14
CDR3 protein: CASSVVSGDGELFF
CDR3 DNA: TGTGCCAGCAGCGTAGTTTCGGGGGACGGGGAGCTGTTTTTT